Listed below are T cell receptor beta chains from one sample, sequenced in a study of T-cell reconstitution after alpha-beta-depleted transplantation in children. In TCRdb, the PCR reads were re-called with MiXCR into one record per CDR3 protein. The data contain almost 400,000 distinct CDR3 sequences, roughly 20% of them singletons. The sequences come from PBMCs from the stem cell graft donor, collected from the stem cell graft. The receptors shown here come from a human donor who donated a stem cell graft to a child with acute myeloid leukemia. The CDR3 runs from the conserved cysteine through the conserved F or W. A D gene is named only where the DNA matches it firmly. Not every row has a clone size; where given, it reads once, few, many or a size class.

cdr3_length: 15
clone_size: .
v_call: TRBV10-3
d_call: .
j_call: TRBJ2-3
cdr3_aa: CAISELRSGTDTQYF
cdr3_nt: TGTGCCATCAGTGAGCTGCGGAGTGGCACAGATACGCAGTATTTT

cdr3_length: 15
clone_size: few
v_call: TRBV15
d_call: TRBD2
j_call: TRBJ2-5
cdr3_aa: CATSLRGTIQETQYF
cdr3_nt: TGTGCCACCAGCTTAAGAGGGACTATTCAAGAGACCCAGTACTTC

cdr3_length: 14
clone_size: many
v_call: TRBV12-3/TRBV12-4
d_call: .
j_call: TRBJ2-3
cdr3_aa: CASTTPIATDTQYF
cdr3_nt: TGTGCCAGCACGACACCGATCGCCACAGATACGCAGTATTTT

cdr3_length: 16
clone_size: .
v_call: TRBV4-1
d_call: TRBD2
j_call: TRBJ2-3
cdr3_aa: CASSQGLAASTDTQYF
cdr3_nt: TGCGCCAGCAGCCAAGGGCTAGCGGCTAGCACAGATACGCAGTATTTT

cdr3_length: 14
clone_size: few
v_call: TRBV20-1
d_call: TRBD2
j_call: TRBJ2-3
cdr3_aa: CSAKAGAATDTQYF
cdr3_nt: TGCAGTGCTAAGGCGGGAGCGGCCACAGATACGCAGTATTTT

cdr3_length: 15
clone_size: many
v_call: TRBV12-3/TRBV12-4
d_call: .
j_call: TRBJ2-7
cdr3_aa: CASSLTSGPVNEQYF
cdr3_nt: TGTGCCAGCAGCCTAACTAGTGGTCCCGTGAACGAGCAGTACTTC

cdr3_length: 16
clone_size: few
v_call: TRBV24-1
d_call: TRBD1
j_call: TRBJ2-1
cdr3_aa: CATSDFSGGRFNEQFF
cdr3_nt: TGTGCCACCAGTGATTTTTCAGGGGGCCGTTTCAATGAGCAGTTCTTC

cdr3_length: 15
clone_size: many
v_call: TRBV20-1
d_call: .
j_call: TRBJ2-4
cdr3_aa: CSARRTRALGNIQYF
cdr3_nt: TGCAGTGCTAGACGGACAAGGGCCCTTGGGAACATTCAGTACTTC

cdr3_length: 20
clone_size: .
v_call: TRBV4-3
d_call: TRBD2
j_call: TRBJ2-7
cdr3_aa: CASSQGPGLAGEGSSYEQYF
cdr3_nt: TGCGCCAGCAGCCAGGGACCGGGACTAGCGGGAGAGGGGTCCTCCTACGAGCAGTACTTC

cdr3_length: 16
clone_size: .
v_call: TRBV20-1
d_call: TRBD1
j_call: TRBJ1-5
cdr3_aa: CSARTGPGQRNQPQHF
cdr3_nt: TGCAGTGCTAGAACGGGACCGGGACAGAGAAATCAGCCCCAGCATTTT

cdr3_length: 12
clone_size: .
v_call: TRBV20-1
d_call: TRBD1
j_call: TRBJ2-3
cdr3_aa: CSARLQGPTQYF
cdr3_nt: TGCAGTGCTAGACTACAGGGGCCGACGCAGTATTTT

cdr3_length: 14
clone_size: .
v_call: TRBV5-1
d_call: .
j_call: TRBJ2-1
cdr3_aa: CASSLVLRGNEQFF
cdr3_nt: TGCGCCAGCAGCTTGGTCCTGAGGGGCAATGAGCAGTTCTTC

cdr3_length: 13
clone_size: many
v_call: TRBV29-1
d_call: .
j_call: TRBJ2-7
cdr3_aa: CSVQDPGSYEQYF
cdr3_nt: TGCAGCGTCCAGGACCCGGGCTCCTACGAGCAGTACTTC

cdr3_length: 13
clone_size: .
v_call: TRBV12-3/TRBV12-4
d_call: TRBD2
j_call: TRBJ2-7
cdr3_aa: CASSLGLASEQYF
cdr3_nt: TGTGCCAGCAGTTTAGGACTAGCCAGCGAGCAGTACTTC

cdr3_length: 13
clone_size: .
v_call: TRBV19
d_call: .
j_call: TRBJ1-1
cdr3_aa: CASSIRRDTEAFF
cdr3_nt: TGTGCCAGTAGTATACGGCGGGACACTGAAGCTTTCTTT

cdr3_length: 14
clone_size: many
v_call: TRBV10-3
d_call: .
j_call: TRBJ2-1
cdr3_aa: CAISPNTDSTEQFF
cdr3_nt: TGTGCCATCAGTCCGAATACCGATTCTACCGAGCAGTTCTTC

cdr3_length: 17
clone_size: few
v_call: TRBV10-3
d_call: .
j_call: TRBJ2-1
cdr3_aa: CAISESFGASSYNEQFF
cdr3_nt: TGTGCCATCAGTGAGTCGTTCGGCGCCAGCTCCTACAATGAGCAGTTCTTC

cdr3_length: 16
clone_size: many
v_call: TRBV7-3
d_call: .
j_call: TRBJ2-3
cdr3_aa: CASSLTGKASTDTQYF
cdr3_nt: TGTGCCAGCAGCTTAACAGGCAAGGCCAGCACAGATACGCAGTATTTT

cdr3_length: 10
clone_size: many
v_call: TRBV12-3/TRBV12-4
d_call: .
j_call: TRBJ2-2
cdr3_aa: CASSSGELFF
cdr3_nt: TGTGCCAGCAGTAGCGGGGAGCTGTTTTTT

cdr3_length: 16
clone_size: .
v_call: TRBV3-1
d_call: TRBD2
j_call: TRBJ2-3
cdr3_aa: CASRETGTSGTDTQYF
cdr3_nt: TGTGCCAGCAGAGAGACCGGGACTAGCGGCACAGATACGCAGTATTTT

cdr3_length: 16
clone_size: .
v_call: TRBV12-3/TRBV12-4
d_call: .
j_call: TRBJ2-3
cdr3_aa: CASSDPLAASTDTQYF
cdr3_nt: TGTGCCAGCAGCGACCCTTTAGCGGCTAGCACAGATACGCAGTATTTT

cdr3_length: 16
clone_size: .
v_call: TRBV7-2
d_call: TRBD2
j_call: TRBJ2-7
cdr3_aa: CASSLRDSGKPYEQYF
cdr3_nt: TGTGCCAGCAGCTTACGTGATAGCGGGAAACCCTACGAGCAGTACTTC

cdr3_length: 13
clone_size: few
v_call: TRBV28
d_call: .
j_call: TRBJ2-7
cdr3_aa: CASSQAGQGEQYF
cdr3_nt: TGTGCCAGCAGTCAGGCAGGCCAGGGCGAGCAGTACTTC

cdr3_length: 16
clone_size: many
v_call: TRBV7-2
d_call: .
j_call: TRBJ2-7
cdr3_aa: CASSLVGSPSSYEQYF
cdr3_nt: TGTGCCAGCAGCTTAGTAGGGTCACCGAGCTCCTACGAGCAGTACTTC

cdr3_length: 13
clone_size: .
v_call: TRBV5-1
d_call: .
j_call: TRBJ1-5
cdr3_aa: CASSLDSNWPQHF
cdr3_nt: TGCGCCAGCAGCTTGGACAGTAATTGGCCCCAGCATTTT

cdr3_length: 16
clone_size: many
v_call: TRBV6-5
d_call: .
j_call: TRBJ2-1
cdr3_aa: CASSSVTGTEYNEQFF
cdr3_nt: TGTGCCAGCAGTTCAGTCACTGGGACGGAATACAATGAGCAGTTCTTC

cdr3_length: 15
clone_size: .
v_call: TRBV5-1
d_call: .
j_call: TRBJ2-5
cdr3_aa: CASSLYSGGRETQYF
cdr3_nt: TGCGCCAGCAGCTTGTATTCGGGGGGCAGAGAGACCCAGTACTTC

cdr3_length: 13
clone_size: many
v_call: TRBV20-1
d_call: .
j_call: TRBJ2-3
cdr3_aa: CSARHRRTDTQYF
cdr3_nt: TGCAGTGCTAGACACCGGCGGACAGATACGCAGTATTTT

cdr3_length: 14
clone_size: many
v_call: TRBV19
d_call: .
j_call: TRBJ2-1
cdr3_aa: CASRLRDTYNEQFF
cdr3_nt: TGTGCCAGTCGCCTCCGGGACACTTACAATGAGCAGTTCTTC